The rows below give T cell receptor beta chains drawn from one sample of a study of cytomegalovirus exposure and HLA in healthy donors. Assay used: immunoSEQ multiplex PCR; TCRdb lists only in-frame clones, some missing. The repertoire holds about 80,000 clones, with approximately 80% as singletons. Material for sequencing was PBMCs. The source of these receptors is a woman aged 45-65 years in good health and CMV-seropositive. The conserved cysteine and the conserved F or W are not part of the CDR3 here. Size is omitted from some rows. Given values are once, few, many or a class for expanded clones.

TRBV20-1 | 9 | NA | SGTPNTEAF
TRBV7-9 | 11 | NA | ASSSLQNTEAF
TRBV19 | 10 | NA | ASSGQGETQY
TRBV4-1 | 12 | NA | ASSQVSGNYGYT
TRBV9 | 12 | NA | ASSPWGREETQY
TRBV19 | 14 | NA | ASSTYTGGFGETQY
TRBV15 | 17 | NA | ATSRGRGLAGAGANVLT
TRBV10-1 | 13 | few | ASSEGQGGNYEQY
TRBV7-8 | 13 | NA | ASSRLGGEADTQY
TRBV5-8 | 16 | NA | ASRRTGTGFSGANVLT
TRBV11-2 | 11 | NA | ASSLSGRDGYT
TRBV7-6 | 14 | NA | ASSPGQPKRNTEAF
TRBV27 | 13 | NA | ASSRGPGQSYEQY
TRBV19 | 14 | NA | ASSITTNRGQGELF
TRBV7-2 | 9 | NA | ASSYPSEQF
TRBV25-1 | 12 | NA | ASSDRGQGEKLF
TRBV6-6 | 12 | NA | ASSYDLRLYGYT
TRBV6-6 | 13 | NA | ASSYPGTEYNEQF
TRBV5-1 | 12 | NA | ASSLGVQNTEAF
TRBV19 | 12 | NA | ASRNQGLGQPQH
TRBV2 | 12 | NA | ASSESQGYYGYT
TRBV11-3 | 13 | NA | ASSNDRGPNEKLF
TRBV5-1 | 13 | NA | ASSVRGQMNEKLF
TRBV6-1 | 12 | NA | ASSESEGRETQY
TRBV6-5 | 11 | few | ASRGAQREGYT
TRBV11-2 | 16 | NA | ASSLPGTGGRQFDGYT
TRBV30 | 11 | NA | AWGVWGQEKLF
TRBV7-3 | 13 | NA | ASSPGLAGFETQY
TRBV7-9 | 13 | NA | SSSSLQGGNQPQH